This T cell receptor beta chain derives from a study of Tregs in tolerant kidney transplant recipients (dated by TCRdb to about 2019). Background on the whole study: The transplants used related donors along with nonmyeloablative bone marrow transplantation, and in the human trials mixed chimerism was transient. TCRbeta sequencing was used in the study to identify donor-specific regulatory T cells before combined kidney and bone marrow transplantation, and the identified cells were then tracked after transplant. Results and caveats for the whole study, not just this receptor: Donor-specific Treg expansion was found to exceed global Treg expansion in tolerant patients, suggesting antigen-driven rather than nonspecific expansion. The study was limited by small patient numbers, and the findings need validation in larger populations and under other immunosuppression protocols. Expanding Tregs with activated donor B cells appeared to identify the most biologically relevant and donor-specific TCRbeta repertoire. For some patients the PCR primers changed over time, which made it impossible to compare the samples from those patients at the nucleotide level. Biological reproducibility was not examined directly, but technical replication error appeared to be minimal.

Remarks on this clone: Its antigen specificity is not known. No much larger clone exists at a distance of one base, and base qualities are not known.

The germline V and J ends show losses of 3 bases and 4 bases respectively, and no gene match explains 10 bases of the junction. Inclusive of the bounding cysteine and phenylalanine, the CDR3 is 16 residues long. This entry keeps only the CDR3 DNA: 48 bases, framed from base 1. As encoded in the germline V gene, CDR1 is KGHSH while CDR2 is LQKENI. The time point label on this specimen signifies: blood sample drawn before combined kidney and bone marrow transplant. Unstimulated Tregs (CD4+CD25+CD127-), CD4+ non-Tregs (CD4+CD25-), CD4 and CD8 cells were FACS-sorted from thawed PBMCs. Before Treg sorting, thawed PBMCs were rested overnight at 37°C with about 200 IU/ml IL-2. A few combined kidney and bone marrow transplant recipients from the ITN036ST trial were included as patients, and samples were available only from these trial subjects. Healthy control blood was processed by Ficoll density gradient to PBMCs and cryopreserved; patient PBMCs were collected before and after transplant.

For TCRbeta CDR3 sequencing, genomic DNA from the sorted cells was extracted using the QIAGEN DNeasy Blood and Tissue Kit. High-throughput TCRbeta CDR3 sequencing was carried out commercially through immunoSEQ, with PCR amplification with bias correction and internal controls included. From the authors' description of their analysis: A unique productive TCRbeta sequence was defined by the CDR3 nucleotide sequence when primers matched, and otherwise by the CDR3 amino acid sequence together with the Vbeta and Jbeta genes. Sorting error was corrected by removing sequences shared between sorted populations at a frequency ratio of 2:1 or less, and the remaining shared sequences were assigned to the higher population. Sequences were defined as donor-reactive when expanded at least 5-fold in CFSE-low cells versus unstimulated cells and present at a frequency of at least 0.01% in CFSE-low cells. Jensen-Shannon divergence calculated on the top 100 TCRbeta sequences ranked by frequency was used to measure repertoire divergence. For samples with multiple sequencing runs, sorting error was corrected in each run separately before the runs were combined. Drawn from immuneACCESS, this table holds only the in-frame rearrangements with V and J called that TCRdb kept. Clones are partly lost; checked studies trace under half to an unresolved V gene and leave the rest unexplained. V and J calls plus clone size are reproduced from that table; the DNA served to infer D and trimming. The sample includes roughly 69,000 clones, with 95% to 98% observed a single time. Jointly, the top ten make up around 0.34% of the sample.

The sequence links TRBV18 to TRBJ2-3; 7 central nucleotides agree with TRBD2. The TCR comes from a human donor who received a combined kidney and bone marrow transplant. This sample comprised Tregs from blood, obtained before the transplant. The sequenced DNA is TGTGCCAGCTCACCCCCGACTAGCTATGGCGCAGATACGCAGTATTTT. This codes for CASSPPTSYGADTQYF.